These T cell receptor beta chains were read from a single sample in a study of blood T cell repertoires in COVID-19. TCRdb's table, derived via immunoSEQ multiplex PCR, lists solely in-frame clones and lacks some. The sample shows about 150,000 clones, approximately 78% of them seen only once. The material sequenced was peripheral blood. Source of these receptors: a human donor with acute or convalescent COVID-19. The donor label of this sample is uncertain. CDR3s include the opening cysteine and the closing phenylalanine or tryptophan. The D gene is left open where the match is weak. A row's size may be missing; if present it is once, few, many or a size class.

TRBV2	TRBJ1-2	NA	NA	CASNRNYGYTF
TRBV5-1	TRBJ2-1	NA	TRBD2	CASTPRTSGGSYNEQFF
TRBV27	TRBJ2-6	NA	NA	CATRPGTGANVLTF
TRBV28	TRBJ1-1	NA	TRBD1	CASSTANRGTEAFF
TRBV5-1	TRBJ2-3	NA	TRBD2	CASTPGREGDTQYF
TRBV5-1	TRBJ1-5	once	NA	CASSFGDKDQPQHF
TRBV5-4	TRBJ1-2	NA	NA	CASSLSSQNYGYTF
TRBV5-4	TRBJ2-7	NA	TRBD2	CASSVTSGGTYEQYF
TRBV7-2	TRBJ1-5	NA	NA	CASRADSRDQPQHF
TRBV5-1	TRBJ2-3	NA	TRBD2	CASSPRPSGGAHTDTQYF
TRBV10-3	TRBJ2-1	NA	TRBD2	CATAGLAGGNSYNEQFF
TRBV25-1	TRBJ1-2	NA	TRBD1	CASSSGTGRYGYTF
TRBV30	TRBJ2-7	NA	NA	CAWSTTGYEQYF
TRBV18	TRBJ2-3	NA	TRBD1	CASSIGRGTDTQYF
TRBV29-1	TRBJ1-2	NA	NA	CSVEDPWGRGRGYTF
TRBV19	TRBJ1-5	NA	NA	CASSIRAGDQPQHF
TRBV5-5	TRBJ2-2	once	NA	CASGRLLTGELFF
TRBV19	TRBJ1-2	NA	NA	CASNREANYGYTF
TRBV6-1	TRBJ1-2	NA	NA	CASSEALWGRGYGYTF
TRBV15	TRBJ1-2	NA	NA	CATSTTASYYGYTF
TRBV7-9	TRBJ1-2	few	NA	CATTPGANYGYTF
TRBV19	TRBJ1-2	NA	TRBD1	CASSYGGTGLLYGYTF
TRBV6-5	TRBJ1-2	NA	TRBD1	CASSFGGTGNGYTF
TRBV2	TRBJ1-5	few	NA	CASLGQYQPQHF
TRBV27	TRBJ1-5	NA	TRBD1	CASSPWDRGNQPQHF
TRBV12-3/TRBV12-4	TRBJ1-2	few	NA	CASSYSYGYTF
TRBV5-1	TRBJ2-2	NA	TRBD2	CASSLALAGGAGELFF